A selection of T cell receptor beta chains follows, all from one sample in a study of OX40 agonist ivuxolimab in advanced cancers. TCRdb keeps only in-frame clones here, not all; method: immunoSEQ multiplex PCR. The sample consists of about 55,000 clones, roughly 80% of them appearing once. Specimen: CD4+ or CD8+ T cells sorted from blood, collected in a trial of the OX40 agonist ivuxolimab. Source of these receptors: an adult with an advanced solid tumor such as melanoma, head and neck, liver or kidney cancer. CDR3s include the opening cysteine and the closing phenylalanine or tryptophan. D genes are given only for firm matches. The size field is filled for only some rows; it gives once, few, many or a size class.

TRBD2,TRBJ2-1,14,-,TRBV7-3,CASTVSGSYNEQFF,TGTGCCAGCACCGTTAGCGGGAGCTACAATGAGCAGTTCTTC
TRBD1,TRBJ2-7,15,-,TRBV7-7,CASSPWPGGFGEQYF,TGTGCCAGCAGCCCGTGGCCAGGGGGCTTCGGCGAGCAGTACTTC
TRBD1,TRBJ2-7,14,-,TRBV28,CASSYSRGPYEQYF,TGTGCCAGCAGTTATAGCAGGGGGCCCTACGAGCAGTACTTC
-,TRBJ1-2,13,-,TRBV28,CASSLPQGGGYTF,TGTGCCAGCAGCCTCCCCCAGGGAGGGGGCTACACCTTC
TRBD1,TRBJ2-2,13,-,TRBV29-1,CSVGQGNTGELFF,TGCAGCGTTGGACAGGGGAACACCGGGGAGCTGTTTTTT
-,TRBJ1-2,11,-,TRBV10-3,CAMGQGYGYTF,TGTGCCATGGGCCAGGGGTATGGCTACACCTTC
TRBD1,TRBJ2-3,14,-,TRBV6-1,CASRGTGWTDTQYF,TGTGCCAGCAGGGGGACAGGGTGGACAGATACGCAGTATTTT
-,TRBJ1-1,14,-,TRBV6-5,CASSYSQTNTEAFF,TGTGCCAGCAGTTACTCGCAGACCAACACTGAAGCTTTCTTT
-,TRBJ1-2,12,-,TRBV30,CAWTWDRYGYTF,TGTGCCTGGACCTGGGACCGCTATGGCTACACCTTC
-,TRBJ1-6,14,few,TRBV7-2,CASGPTGPGSPLHF,TGTGCCAGCGGCCCGACAGGTCCGGGGTCACCCCTCCACTTT
TRBD2,TRBJ2-1,17,-,TRBV7-9,CASSLAGTSGSYNEQFF,TGTGCCAGCAGCTTAGCAGGGACTAGCGGATCCTACAATGAGCAGTTCTTC
TRBD1,TRBJ1-1,14,-,TRBV5-6,CASSADRGSTEAFF,TGTGCCAGCAGCGCCGACAGGGGAAGCACTGAAGCTTTCTTT
-,TRBJ1-1,13,-,TRBV7-6,CASSLNPDTEAFF,TGTGCCAGCAGCTTAAACCCGGACACTGAAGCTTTCTTT
-,TRBJ1-4,13,few,TRBV7-6,CASSLNPGEKLFF,TGTGCCAGCAGCTTAAACCCTGGAGAAAAACTGTTTTTT
TRBD2,TRBJ2-3,16,-,TRBV2,CASSLRAGGSTDTQYF,TGTGCCAGCAGTTTGAGAGCGGGAGGGAGCACAGATACGCAGTATTTT
-,TRBJ2-3,17,-,TRBV5-1,CASSLAAGGWGTDTQYF,TGCGCCAGCAGCTTGGCCGCCGGGGGCTGGGGCACAGATACGCAGTATTTT
TRBD1,TRBJ2-3,15,-,TRBV10-1,CASQPTGTVTDTQYF,TGCGCCAGCCAACCGACAGGGACGGTGACCGATACGCAGTATTTT
-,TRBJ1-1,12,once,TRBV18,CASSPLSGDAFF,TGTGCCAGCTCACCACTATCGGGGGACGCTTTCTTT
-,TRBJ2-1,14,few,TRBV7-8,CASSLVTGSNEQFF,TGTGCCAGCAGCTTAGTTACGGGCTCGAATGAGCAGTTCTTC
TRBD2,TRBJ2-7,15,-,TRBV2,CASRGGLADLYEQYF,TGTGCCAGCAGGGGGGGACTAGCGGACCTCTACGAGCAGTACTTC